The sample holds a few counts of the clone carrying this TCR beta chain. The source of the sample is a study of human T cells and chemical hapten exposure. TCRdb re-called the RACE reads with MiXCR, one entry per CDR3 protein. The sample records over 50,000 distinct CDR3 sequences, roughly 9% being singletons. Sample time point: pre-sensitization, week 0. The sample's treatment: therapeutic diphenylcyclopropenone sensitization with weekly scalp DPC. Unfractionated whole blood yielded the extracted total RNA. This TCR derives from a woman in her thirties with alopecia areata. Some clones in this sample may be carry-over from other donors' samples. Here the sequenced sample was whole blood, taken in connection with sensitization to the hapten diphenylcyclopropenone (DPC).

The CDR3 DNA reads TGCAGTGCTTTCCCAGGGGTGACTAACTATGGCTACACCTTC. This sequence encodes CSAFPGVTNYGYTF. This chain uses TRBV20-1 with TRBJ1-2, with D possibly matching TRBD1 (6 bases). Germline V gene sequence: CDR1 DFQATT, CDR2 SNEGSKA (reference sequence). This CDR3 has 14 amino acids. V lost 5 bases, J lost 0 bases, and 13 bases lay in between.